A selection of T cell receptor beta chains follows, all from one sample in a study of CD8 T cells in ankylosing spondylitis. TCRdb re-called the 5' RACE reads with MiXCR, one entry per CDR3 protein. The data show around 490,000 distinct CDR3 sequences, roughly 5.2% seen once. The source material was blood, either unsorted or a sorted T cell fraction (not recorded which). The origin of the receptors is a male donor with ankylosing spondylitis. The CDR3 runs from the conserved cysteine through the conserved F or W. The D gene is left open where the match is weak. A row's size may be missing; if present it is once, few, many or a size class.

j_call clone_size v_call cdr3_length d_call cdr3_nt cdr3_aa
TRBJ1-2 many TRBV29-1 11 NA TGCAGCGTGCCGACCGCTATTGGCTACACCTTC CSVPTAIGYTF
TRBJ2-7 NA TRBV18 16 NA TGTGCCAGCTCACCAATAGAACCAGGGGTATCCTACGAGCAGTACTTC CASSPIEPGVSYEQYF
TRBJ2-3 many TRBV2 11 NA TGTGCCAGCAGTGAAATAGATGCGCAGTATTTT CASSEIDAQYF
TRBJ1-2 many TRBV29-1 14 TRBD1 TGCAGCGTTGAGGGGACAGGGGGTCGGTATGGCTACACCTTC CSVEGTGGRYGYTF
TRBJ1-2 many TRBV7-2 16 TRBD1 TGTGCCAGCAGCCCGCGGACAGGGTGGAGGAGCTATGGCTACACCTTC CASSPRTGWRSYGYTF
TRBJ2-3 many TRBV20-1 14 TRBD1 TGCAGTGCTAGCCGGGACAGGGTTGCAGATACGCAGTATTTT CSASRDRVADTQYF
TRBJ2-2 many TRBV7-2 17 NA TGTGCCAGCAGCCTCCCTTTGGGGCGGGATTACACCGGGGAGCTGTTTTTT CASSLPLGRDYTGELFF
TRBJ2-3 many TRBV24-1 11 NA TGTGCCACCAGTTTAACAGATACGCAGTATTTT CATSLTDTQYF
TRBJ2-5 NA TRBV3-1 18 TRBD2 TGTGCCACCAGCCTGCTAGCGGGGGGACAGGAACCTCGGGAGACCCAGTACTTC CATSLLAGGQEPRETQYF
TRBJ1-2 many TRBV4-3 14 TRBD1 TGCGCCAGCAGCCAGCGGGACAGGGAGGGCGGCTACACCTTC CASSQRDREGGYTF
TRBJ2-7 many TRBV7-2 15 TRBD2 TGTGCCAGCAGTTTTAGCGGGAGTGGTTCCTACGAGCAGTACTTC CASSFSGSGSYEQYF
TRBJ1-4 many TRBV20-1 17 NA TGCAGTGCTAGAGATTGGGGGGAGGTGGTGGCTAATGAAAAACTGTTTTTT CSARDWGEVVANEKLFF
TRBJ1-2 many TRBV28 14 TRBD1 TGTGCCAGCAGCGCATTAGGGACAGCGGCTGGCTACACCTTC CASSALGTAAGYTF
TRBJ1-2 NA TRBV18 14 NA TGTGCCAGCTCATTTGACAGAACTTCTTATGGCTACACCTTC CASSFDRTSYGYTF
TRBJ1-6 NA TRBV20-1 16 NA TGCAGTGCTAGAGGTGGACCAAGCTTGGGAAATTCACCCCTCCACTTT CSARGGPSLGNSPLHF
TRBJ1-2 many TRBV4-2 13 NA TGTGCCAGCAGCCAAGATCAACAGGGCGGCTACACCTTC CASSQDQQGGYTF
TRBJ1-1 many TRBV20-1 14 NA TGCAGTGCTAACTCAGGCCTCGGGGACACTGAAGCTTTCTTT CSANSGLGDTEAFF
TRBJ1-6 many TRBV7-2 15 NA TGTGCCAGCAGCTTACGTGGCGGAACCGACTTCCCCCTCCACTTT CASSLRGGTDFPLHF
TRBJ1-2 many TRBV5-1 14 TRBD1 TGCGCCAGCAGCCGTGGGACAGTTAACTATGGCTACACCTTC CASSRGTVNYGYTF
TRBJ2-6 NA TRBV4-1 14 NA TGCGCCAGCAATAGTGTCGTTGGGGCCAACGTCCTGACTTTC CASNSVVGANVLTF
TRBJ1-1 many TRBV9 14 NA TGTGCCAGCAGCATCGACACGGTGAACACTGAAGCTTTCTTT CASSIDTVNTEAFF
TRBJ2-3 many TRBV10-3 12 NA TGTGCCATCAGTTTCCGCACAGATACGCAGTATTTT CAISFRTDTQYF
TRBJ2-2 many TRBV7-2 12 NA TGTGCCAGCAGCTCCCGCGACCGGGAGCTGTTTTTT CASSSRDRELFF
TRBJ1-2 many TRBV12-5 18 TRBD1 TGTGCTAGTGCTTCTAGGCCGGGACAGGGGGCCAAGGACTATGGCTACACCTTC CASASRPGQGAKDYGYTF
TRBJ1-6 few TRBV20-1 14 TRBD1 TGCAGTGCCCCGACGGACAGGGACCATTCACCCCTCCACTTT CSAPTDRDHSPLHF
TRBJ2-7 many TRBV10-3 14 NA TGTGCCATCAGTGAGCTTGGGGTGCCGAACGAGCAGTACTTC CAISELGVPNEQYF
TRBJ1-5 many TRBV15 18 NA TGTGCCACCAGCAGAGATCGTTTTGGGGGATTTGGGAATCAGCCCCAGCATTTT CATSRDRFGGFGNQPQHF